The 16 T cell receptor beta chains presented below share a single source sample, sequenced in a study of T cell repertoires in cytomegalovirus infection. TCRdb re-analysed the reads in MiXCR, keeping a single row per CDR3 protein. The repertoire holds roughly 570,000 distinct CDR3 sequences, with roughly 43% as singletons. No antigens are known for them. The sample consisted of cultured PBMCs, taken from culture after CMV antigen stimulation. The source of these receptors is a human donor in good health (CMV status not recorded). Some clones in this sample may be carry-over from other donors' samples.

This chain connects TRBV20-1 to TRBJ2-1; the match to TRBD2 covers 13 bases. There are 14 residues in the CDR3. Germline values: CDR1 DFQATT, CDR2 SNEGSKA (reference sequence). CDR3 sequence (DNA): TGCAGCCGGACTAGCGGGAGCGGTCGCAATGAGCAGTTCTTC. This codes for CSRTSGSGRNEQFF.

The sample holds one count of this clonotype. V gene TRBV6-1 combines with J gene TRBJ2-3; D may be TRBD2 (5 bases). Trimming pared 6 bases from V and 11 bases from J, leaving 33 bases between. The CDR3 spans 18 residues. The germline V gene encodes CDR1 MNHNS and CDR2 SASEGT. CDR3 region: CASSRPPSRGSPAWGQYF. The CDR3, as DNA: TGTGCCAGCAGCCGCCCACCGAGTAGAGGGTCTCCTGCTTGGGGGCAGTATTTT.

The chain has TRBV7-8 and TRBJ1-5; TRBD1 might be the D (6 bases). The V end lost 5 bases, the J end lost 5 bases, and 13 bases lay between the germline ends. The CDR3 has 14 residues. Looked up from germline, CDR1 is SGHVS and CDR2 is FQNEAQ. The CDR3 DNA is TGTGCCAGCAGCCGTGGACAGAGCTATCAGCCCCAGCATTTT. Translation: CASSRGQSYQPQHF.

In this sample, this clonotype turned up many times. The rearrangement joins TRBV7-2 to TRBJ2-7; 9 bases agree with TRBD2. Germline lookup yields CDR1 SGHTA and CDR2 FQGNSA. Trimming cost V 5 bases and J 4 bases; bases outside gene matches: 18. This CDR3 region has 18 residues. CDR3 amino acids: CASSPDRGARGGGYEQYF. The CDR3 DNA is TGTGCCAGCAGCCCAGATCGGGGGGCGCGGGGGGGCGGATACGAGCAGTACTTC.

This clonotype was seen a handful of times. The gene calls are TRBV19 and TRBJ1-5, with D perhaps matching TRBD1 (5 bases). The germline V gene has CDR1 LNHDA and CDR2 SQIVND (reference sequence). The CDR3 sequence is 16 residues long. V lost 2 bases, J lost 3 bases, and 14 bases lay in between. The CDR3, as DNA: TGTGCCAGTAGTATACTCAACAGGACACCCAATCAGCCCCAGCATTTT. This codes for CASSILNRTPNQPQHF.

V and J are TRBV5-6 and TRBJ2-7; no reliable D call. This CDR3 comprises 13 residues. Germline V gives CDR1 SGHDT, CDR2 YYEEEE. With 3 bases removed from V and 0 bases from J, the gap between germline ends came to 7 bases. The CDR3: CASSSSVSYEQYF. Here the CDR3 DNA reads TGTGCCAGCAGCTCCTCTGTCTCCTACGAGCAGTACTTC.

The chain has TRBV5-1 and TRBJ2-1; D tentatively fits TRBD1 or TRBD2 (5 bases each). The CDR3 has 15 amino acids. The germline gives CDR1 SGHRS, CDR2 YFSETQ. The germline V and J ends were trimmed by 4 bases and 2 bases, with 13 bases remaining between them. CDR3 nucleotide sequence: TGCGCCAGCAGCCCCGGGACCACCCCCTACAATGAGCAGTTCTTC. Translating it yields CASSPGTTPYNEQFF.

This clonotype showed up just a few times. The chain couples TRBV7-8 to TRBJ2-1, with D unclear. The ends were cut back, 5 bases at V and 9 bases at J, with 17 bases in the middle. The CDR3 is made up of 14 amino acids. Germline V CDR1 and CDR2: SGHVS, FQNEAQ. In DNA, the CDR3 is TGTGCCAGCAGCCGACTCCCCCAACGTGGTGAGCAGTTCTTC. This translates into CASSRLPQRGEQFF.

The genes are TRBV6-1 and TRBJ2-1, with D hard to call. Germline V gene sequence: CDR1 MNHNS, CDR2 SASEGT. Trimming left V 7 bases short and J 8 bases short, with 12 bases between. The CDR3 is made up of 12 amino acids. The CDR3: CASTWRPDEQFF. CDR3 DNA: TGTGCCAGCACCTGGCGGCCCGATGAGCAGTTCTTC.

The chain carries TRBV19 and TRBJ2-1, with 7 positions matching TRBD2. V was pared by 5 bases and J by 3 bases, with 7 bases of the junction left unmatched. The CDR3 loop spans 15 amino acids. CDR1 LNHDA and CDR2 SQIVND come from the germline V gene (reference sequence). DNA for the CDR3: TGTGCCAGTAGTCGGCAGCGGGACTTCTACAATGAGCAGTTCTTC. This translates into CASSRQRDFYNEQFF.

V usage is TRBV7-2 and J usage is TRBJ2-4, with no clear D. Deletions cut 5 bases from V and 6 bases from J, with 14 bases between. The length of the CDR3 is 14 residues. CDR1 is SGHTA and CDR2 is FQGNSA in the germline V gene. The CDR3 nucleotides read TGTGCCAGCAGCCCGGGTCGCTCCAGAAACATTCAGTACTTC. Encoded protein: CASSPGRSRNIQYF.

This chain joins TRBV7-2 and TRBJ2-7; D unclear. The germline V gene encodes CDR1 SGHTA and CDR2 FQGNSA. There are 14 residues in the CDR3. The V and J ends lost 1 base and 6 bases respectively, with 13 bases between them. CDR3 nucleotide sequence: TGTGCCAGCAGCTTAGTTAGTAGTTTCGGCGAGCAGTACTTC. Its translation: CASSLVSSFGEQYF.

This clonotype was seen a handful of times. V is TRBV6-9 and J is TRBJ2-7, with a possible D match to TRBD2 (7 bases). This CDR3 spans 12 amino acids. CDR1 and CDR2 from the germline V gene are MNHGY and SVAAGI. The germline V and J ends were trimmed by 8 bases and 0 bases, with 8 bases remaining between them. The CDR3 here is CASRGASYEQYF. CDR3 DNA: TGTGCCAGCCGGGGGGCCTCCTACGAGCAGTACTTC.

The chain recombines TRBV7-6 with TRBJ2-4, with TRBD1 as a possible D gene (5 bases). V shed 4 bases and J shed 13 bases, with 11 bases lying between them. The length of the CDR3 is 11 residues. Germline assignment: CDR1 SGHVS and CDR2 FNYEAQ. DNA of the CDR3: TGTGCCAGCAGCTACAACAGGCGGCAGTACTTC. It translates to CASSYNRRQYF.

The genes are TRBV6-1 and TRBJ1-1, with unresolved D. The V gene's germline CDR1 is MNHNS and CDR2 SASEGT. The V end lost 7 bases, the J end lost 4 bases, and 13 bases lay between the germline ends. CDR3 length: 13 amino acids. The CDR3 region has the DNA TGTGCCAGCAACCGAGGCAGGTCCACTGAAGCTTTCTTT. Protein product: CASNRGRSTEAFF.

This chain joins TRBV19 and TRBJ2-2; 8 bases are a match to TRBD2. The CDR3 runs to 20 residues. Trimming took 5 bases from V and 0 from J; bases not matched to a gene: 17. CDR1 is LNHDA and CDR2 is SQIVND in the germline V gene (reference sequence). In DNA, the CDR3 is TGTGCCAGTAGTTCGGTCGGAGCGGGGGACCTTTTCGCGAACACCGGGGAGCTGTTTTTT. It specifies CASSSVGAGDLFANTGELFF.